What follows are 24 T cell receptor beta chains derived from one specimen sequenced in a study of blood T cell repertoires in COVID-19. Measured with immunoSEQ multiplex PCR; TCRdb has only the in-frame clones, and not every one. The data hold about 400,000 clones, with approximately 87% observed a single time. Sequenced material: PBMCs or T cells enriched from blood (not recorded which). All receptors derive from a woman aged 50 to 60 who had recovered from COVID-19.

The V gene is TRBV27, the J gene TRBJ1-2; 7 bases match TRBD1. CDR3 length equals 15 residues. Germline V gene sequence: CDR1 MNHEY, CDR2 SMNVEV (reference sequence). The J segment lost 2 bases and the V segment lost 0 bases, leaving 3 bases of the junction unmatched. This CDR3 reads CASSLSGTANYGYTF. DNA for the CDR3: TGTGCCAGCAGTTTATCAGGGACAGCAAACTATGGCTACACCTTC.

The genes are TRBV27 and TRBJ2-7, with D tentatively TRBD2 (6 bases). This CDR3 has 15 residues. CDR1 and CDR2 (germline): MNHEY, SMNVEV (reference sequence). V was clipped by 0 bases and J by 1 base, with 10 bases between them. The CDR3 here is CASSLSPEGSYEQYF. The CDR3 nucleotides read TGTGCCAGCAGTTTATCGCCGGAGGGGTCCTACGAGCAGTACTTC.

As for this clone: Its ends do not fully match the called genes, so a read error is possible. CDR3 region: CASSPQGEGEKLFF. The CDR3 DNA reads TGTGCCAGCTCTCCACAGGGAGAAGGTGAAAAACTGTTTTTT. The chain links TRBV18 to TRBJ1-4, with D possibly TRBD1 on 6 matching bases. This CDR3 has 14 residues. In germline, CDR1 is KGHSH, CDR2 LQKENI.

Only one count was recorded for this clone. The chain couples TRBV5-1 to TRBJ2-4; 9 bases align to TRBD1. Germline loops: CDR1 SGHRS, CDR2 YFSETQ. The CDR3 contains 17 residues. Losses at the gene ends were 4 bases for V and 0 bases for J; bases not matched to a gene: 8. The CDR3 DNA reads TGCGCCAGCAGCCGGGGGACAGGGACAGTAGCCAAAAACATTCAGTACTTC. Its translation is CASSRGTGTVAKNIQYF.

The J gene is TRBJ2-3, the V gene TRBV4-2; no clear D. This CDR3 contains 16 residues. V was shortened by 0 bases and J by 5 bases, with 15 bases between the two germline ends. Germline lookup yields CDR1 LGHNA and CDR2 YNFKEQ. The CDR3 nucleotides read TGTGCCAGCAGCCAAGATCTAACCGGCCCGGGAGATACGCAGTATTTT. Encoded protein: CASSQDLTGPGDTQYF.

CDR3: CASPGRHGNTEAFF. The CDR3 nucleotides are TGTGCCAGCCCCGGCAGGCACGGGAACACTGAAGCTTTCTTT. The chain recombines TRBV2 with TRBJ1-1; D not resolved. V shed 8 bases and J shed 1 base, with 14 bases lying between them. The CDR3 consists of 14 residues. Germline V gene sequence: CDR1 SNHLY, CDR2 FYNNEI.

A note on this clone: This sample includes further DNA sequences coding for the same CDR3. The chain links TRBV7-2 to TRBJ1-2; 7 bases line up with TRBD1. The V and J ends lost 1 base and 2 bases, in that order; junction bases with no gene match: 1. CDR1 and CDR2 from the germline V gene are SGHTA and FQGNSA. The CDR3 contains 14 residues. The CDR3 region has the DNA TGTGCCAGCAGCTTAGGCAGGGGGAACTATGGCTACACCTTC. Amino acid sequence: CASSLGRGNYGYTF.

The J gene is TRBJ2-7, the V gene TRBV19; D is perhaps TRBD2 (5 bases). The V gene's germline CDR1 is LNHDA and CDR2 SQIVND (reference sequence). Trimming removed 4 bases from V and 0 bases from J, with 10 bases in between. There are 14 residues in the CDR3. The CDR3 nucleotides are TGTGCCAGTAGTAGAGGGATTAACTCCTACGAGCAGTACTTC. It codes for CASSRGINSYEQYF. The whole variable domain, filled in from reference TRBV19 and TRBJ2-7, reads DGGITQSPKYLFRKEGQNVTLSCEQNLNHDAMYWYRQDPGQGLRLIYYSQIVNDFQKGDIAEGYSVSREKKESFPLTVTSAQKNPTAFYLCASSRGINSYEQYFGPGTRLTVT.

The genes are TRBV7-3 and TRBJ2-1; D is possibly TRBD2 (6 bases). The CDR3 runs 14 residues. Between the trimmed V and J ends, which lost 1 base and 7 bases, there was a span of 11 bases. Germline lookup yields CDR1 SGHTA and CDR2 FQGTGA. The CDR3 loop is CASSLNVGGNEQFF. In DNA, the CDR3 is TGTGCCAGCAGCTTAAATGTGGGAGGTAATGAGCAGTTCTTC. Drawing the rest from reference TRBV7-3 and TRBJ2-1, the complete variable domain is GAGVSQTPSNKVTEKGKYVELRCDPISGHTALYWYRQSLGQGPEFLIYFQGTGAADDSGLPNDRFFAVRPEGSVSTLKIQRTERGDSAVYLCASSLNVGGNEQFFGPGTRLTVL.

This clone was observed once. V gene TRBV5-1 combines with J gene TRBJ2-2, with 7 nucleotides matching TRBD2. In germline, CDR1 is SGHRS, CDR2 YFSETQ. CDR3 length: 16 residues. Unmatched junction bases numbered 11, after V lost 6 bases and J lost 3 bases. Here the CDR3 DNA reads TGCGCCAGCACCACACCTGGGGGGGTCGACACCGGGGAGCTGTTTTTT. This codes for CASTTPGGVDTGELFF.

V and J are TRBV7-2 and TRBJ2-5; D gene unclear. Germline-derived CDR1 and CDR2 are SGHTA and FQGNSA. The ends were cut back, 1 base at V and 5 bases at J, with 11 bases in the middle. This CDR3 contains 14 residues. The CDR3 DNA sequence: TGTGCCAGCAGCTTAGTCCGGCGGCGGGAGACCCAGTACTTC. Protein: CASSLVRRRETQYF.

The sample holds one count of this clone. V usage is TRBV27 and J usage is TRBJ1-2; D gene unclear. CDR3 length equals 13 residues. CDR1 is MNHEY and CDR2 is SMNVEV in the germline V gene (reference sequence). Trimming cost V 5 bases and J 7 bases, with 14 bases left between them. The CDR3 spells CASSPSSVGGYTF. CDR3 coding DNA: TGTGCCAGCAGTCCCTCCTCCGTCGGTGGCTACACCTTC.

The rearrangement links TRBV28 to TRBJ2-7, with 8 positions matching TRBD2. The germline gives CDR1 MDHEN, CDR2 SYDVKM. This CDR3 contains 15 residues. The J segment lost 3 bases and the V segment lost 2 bases, leaving 6 bases of the junction unmatched. The CDR3 DNA reads as TGTGCCAGCAGTTTAAGGCTACGGGGGGGCTACGAGCAGTACTTC. Translated: CASSLRLRGGYEQYF.

This clone came up many times. Relative to the germline gene, one junction end is altered; a read error may explain this. CDR3 coding DNA: TGTGCCAGCAGCGAGAACGACGCCGGCGGGACAGCCTTCTTC. This translates into CASSENDAGGTAFF. The rearrangement joins TRBV2 to TRBJ2-7, with D perhaps TRBD1 (7 bases). This CDR3 spans 14 amino acids. Germline CDR1 and CDR2: SNHLY and FYNNEI.

The V call is TRBV19, the J call TRBJ1-2; 7 bases agree with TRBD1. Germline CDR1 is LNHDA and CDR2 is SQIVND (reference sequence). The junction had 17 bases not matched to a gene; V was cut back by 9 bases and J by 7 bases. The CDR3 is made up of 15 amino acids. The CDR3 sequence is CASRGATYRGIGYTF. CDR3 coding DNA: TGTGCCAGCAGGGGCGCCACGTACAGGGGTATTGGCTACACCTTC.

V and J are TRBV4-1 and TRBJ1-4; unclear D gene. The CDR3 has 13 residues. Germline V CDR1 and CDR2: MGHRA, YSYEKL. V shed 1 base and J shed 6 bases, with 6 bases lying between them. CDR3 bases: TGCGCCAGCAGCCAAGTGAGGGATGAAAAACTGTTTTTT. This encodes CASSQVRDEKLFF.

This clone was counted a single time. The chain combines TRBV30 with TRBJ1-1, with D unresolved. Trimming removed 2 bases at V and 6 bases at J, with 7 bases between. Germline V CDR1 and CDR2: GTSNPN, SVGIG (reference sequence). The CDR3 spans 11 residues. The CDR3 DNA follows: TGTGCCTGGAGTTCGAGGTCTGAAGCTTTCTTT. It translates to CAWSSRSEAFF. The full variable domain, completed using reference TRBV30 and TRBJ1-1, is SQTIHQWPATLVQPVGSPLSLECTVEGTSNPNLYWYRQAAGRGLQLLFYSVGIGQISSEVPQNLSASRPQDRQFILSSKKLLLSDSGFYLCAWSSRSEAFFGQGTRLTVV.

The chain carries TRBV25-1 and TRBJ1-1; the D gene is possibly TRBD1 (6 bases). V shed 1 base and J shed 1 base, with 10 bases lying between them. Germline loops: CDR1 MGHDK, CDR2 SYGVNS. The length of the CDR3 is 15 residues. CDR3 DNA sequence: TGTGCCAGCAGTGAATCGAGGGGACAGAACACTGAAGCTTTCTTT. It encodes CASSESRGQNTEAFF.

The gene calls are TRBV7-9 and TRBJ2-1; maybe TRBD2 (6 bases). Trimming took 5 bases from V and 3 from J, leaving 11 bases between them. There are 14 residues in the CDR3. Germline V gene data show CDR1 as SEHNR and CDR2 as FQNEAQ (reference sequence). This CDR3 reads CASSLDGGYNEQFF. CDR3 bases: TGTGCCAGCAGCCTAGACGGGGGCTACAATGAGCAGTTCTTC.

This sequence joins TRBV3-1 (or the pseudogene TRBV3-2) and TRBJ1-4; D unclear. This CDR3 is 14 amino acids long. Germline CDR1 LGHDT, CDR2 YNNKEL (reference sequence). Trimming left V 4 bases short and J 8 bases short, with 14 bases between. The CDR3 spells CASSPYLMREKLFF. The CDR3 DNA reads as TGTGCCAGCAGCCCCTATCTGATGAGAGAAAAACTGTTTTTT.

The genes are TRBV7-9 and TRBJ1-3; perhaps TRBD1 as D (5 bases). This CDR3 is 17 amino acids long. Trimming shortened V by 5 bases and J by 0 bases, and 17 bases separated the two germline ends. Germline V gives CDR1 SEHNR, CDR2 FQNEAQ (reference sequence). The CDR3 region is CASSESYRISSGNTIYF. The CDR3 DNA reads TGTGCCAGCAGCGAATCCTACAGGATCAGCTCTGGAAACACCATATATTTT.

The chain uses TRBV7-9 and TRBJ1-1, with unresolved D. The CDR3 consists of 17 residues. Germline loops: CDR1 SEHNR, CDR2 FQNEAQ (reference sequence). The V end was cut by 1 base, the J end by 3 bases, with 18 bases between. CDR3 DNA sequence: TGTGCCAGCAGCTTAGGACGGACCGGGAAAACCGACACTGAAGCTTTCTTT. Residues: CASSLGRTGKTDTEAFF.

The chain recombines TRBV5-1 with TRBJ1-5; D might be TRBD1 (6 bases). The CDR3 is 15 residues long. Trimming removed 0 bases from V and 3 bases from J, with 10 bases in between. Germline CDR1 and CDR2: SGHRS and YFSETQ. CDR3 region: CASSLDGQPNQPQHF. As DNA, the CDR3 is TGCGCCAGCAGCTTGGACGGACAGCCCAATCAGCCCCAGCATTTT.

V is TRBV5-1 and J is TRBJ1-2, with D tentatively TRBD1 (6 bases). CDR1 is SGHRS and CDR2 is YFSETQ in the germline V gene. Trimming removed 0 bases from V and 4 bases from J, with 13 bases in between. CDR3 length: 15 residues. CDR3 loop: CASSLGVQGGYGYTF. The CDR3 nucleotides read TGCGCCAGCAGCTTGGGGGTGCAAGGGGGCTATGGCTACACCTTC.